Below are 25 T cell receptor beta chains sequenced from a single sample in a study of cytomegalovirus exposure and HLA in healthy donors. Both 60 Vbeta primers and 13 Jbeta primers went into the PCR. Measured with immunoSEQ multiplex PCR; TCRdb has only the in-frame clones, and not every one. Of around 160,000 clones listed, 65% to 90% are singletons. The sample comprised PBMCs. These receptors came from a human donor in good health.

The chain couples TRBV9 to TRBJ2-7; possibly TRBD2 for D (5 bases). Germline V gene data show CDR1 as SGDLS and CDR2 as YYNGEE. Trimming took 0 bases from V and 3 from J, leaving 7 bases between them. The CDR3 totals 13 residues. The CDR3 DNA sequence: TGTGCCAGCAGCGTAGAGGAGGACTACGAGCAGTACTTC. This gives the protein CASSVEEDYEQYF. The full variable domain, its missing parts supplied by reference TRBV9 and TRBJ2-7, is DSGVTQTPKHLITATGQRVTLRCSPRSGDLSVYWYQQSLDQGLQFLIQYYNGEERAKGNILERFSAQQFPDLHSELNLSSLELGDSALYFCASSVEEDYEQYFGPGTRLTVT.

To note about this clone: Without the conserved terminal phenylalanine or tryptophan, this CDR3 likely stems from a read error. No DNA is shown, since the ends of the CDR3 on it are uncertain; the CDR3 is the one TCRdb lists. The CDR3 region is CASSYVMA. The J gene is TRBJ1-2, the V gene TRBV6-6; the listed D gene, TRBD1, was not tested against the DNA. Germline V lookup: CDR1 MNHNY, CDR2 SVGAGI (reference sequence). The CDR3 extends over 8 residues, inclusive of both ends.

The rearrangement links TRBV6-6 to TRBJ1-2, with 7 bases that match TRBD1. Unmatched junction bases numbered 16, after V lost 5 bases and J lost 7 bases. This CDR3 has 16 residues. Germline V CDR1 and CDR2: MNHNY, SVGAGI (reference sequence). This CDR3 reads CASSQTGRHLGGGYTF. CDR3 sequence (DNA): TGTGCCAGCAGTCAGACAGGGCGGCATTTAGGTGGTGGCTACACCTTC.

The genes are TRBV4-3 and TRBJ1-5; 10 bases align to TRBD1. CDR3 length: 15 residues. Germline V gene lookup returns CDR1 LGHNA and CDR2 YSLEER. V lost 4 bases and J lost 4; bases outside the gene matches: 4. CDR3 bases: TGCGCCAGCAGCCTGAGGACAGGGGGTAATCAGCCCCAGCATTTT. Translated, it gives CASSLRTGGNQPQHF.

The V and J genes are TRBV7-9 and TRBJ2-5; 7 bases line up with TRBD1. The CDR3 contains 14 residues. With V trimmed by 4 bases and J by 5 bases, 7 bases remained unmatched. Germline CDR1 SEHNR, CDR2 FQNEAQ (reference sequence). CDR3 loop: CASSSRQGGETQYF. The CDR3 nucleotides read TGTGCCAGCAGCTCCCGACAGGGCGGGGAGACCCAGTACTTC.

The chain has TRBV25-1 and TRBJ1-3; a possible D gene is TRBD1 (5 bases). The CDR3 has 12 amino acids. Trimming removed 5 bases from V and 7 bases from J, with 9 bases in between. Germline CDR1 is MGHDK and CDR2 is SYGVNS. The CDR3 sequence is CASSIGGNTIYF. The CDR3 DNA sequence: TGTGCCAGCAGTATCGGGGGTAACACCATATATTTT.

This chain links TRBV29-1 with TRBJ1-1; D perhaps matches TRBD1 (5 bases). V lost 6 bases and J 5 bases, leaving 19 bases between the germline ends. The CDR3 totals 14 residues. Germline V gene data show CDR1 as SQVTM and CDR2 as ANQGSEA. The CDR3 DNA sequence: TGCAGCGTCAAACTACCTGATCGGGGGACTGAAGCTTTCTTT. Encoded protein: CSVKLPDRGTEAFF.

The CDR3 DNA is TGTGCCAGCAGCTTAGGCCCCGCTAGCGGGGCCTACGAGCAGTACTTC. Amino acids: CASSLGPASGAYEQYF. The chain joins TRBV13 to TRBJ2-7, with 9 bases aligning to TRBD2. Germline V gene sequence: CDR1 PRHDT, CDR2 FYEKMQ (reference sequence). The CDR3 is made up of 16 amino acids. V shed 0 bases and J 2 bases; nucleotides not matched to a gene: 5.

V is TRBV5-8 and J is TRBJ2-1; 9 bases map to TRBD2. This CDR3 has 15 amino acids. Germline V gene lookup returns CDR1 SGHTS and CDR2 YDEGEE. The J segment lost 9 bases and the V segment lost 2 bases, leaving 9 bases of the junction unmatched. The CDR3 nucleotides are TGTGCCAGCAGCTTAGGGACTAGCCCGTCAGCTGAGCAGTTCTTC. It specifies CASSLGTSPSAEQFF.

This chain joins TRBV6-1 and TRBJ2-2, with D hard to call. The CDR3 is made up of 12 amino acids. V was cut by 8 bases and J by 5 bases, with 9 bases left in between. Per germline, CDR1 MNHNS and CDR2 SASEGT. The CDR3 sequence: CASLPFTGELFF. CDR3 bases: TGTGCCAGCCTACCCTTTACCGGGGAGCTGTTTTTT.

This clone was picked up a small number of times. The J gene is TRBJ2-1, the V gene TRBV11-2; a possible D gene is TRBD2 (6 bases). The CDR3 sequence is 15 residues long. V lost 3 bases to trimming and J lost 0 bases, with 9 bases between them. The V gene's germline CDR1 is SGHAT and CDR2 FQNNGV. The chain's CDR3 is CASSFAGGSYNEQFF. The DNA for the CDR3 is TGTGCCAGCAGCTTCGCCGGGGGCTCCTACAATGAGCAGTTCTTC.

The chain uses TRBV6-5 and TRBJ1-1; 8 positions match TRBD1. With 4 bases clipped from V and 7 bases from J, the junction kept 5 bases outside the gene matches. Germline CDR1 reads MNHEY; CDR2 reads SVGAGI. This CDR3 region has 13 residues. CDR3 sequence: CASSWTGRGEAFF. The CDR3 region has the DNA TGTGCCAGCAGTTGGACAGGGAGGGGTGAAGCTTTCTTT.

V and J are TRBV19 and TRBJ2-3; 7 nucleotides align to TRBD2. The CDR3 has 14 residues. Germline V gene sequence: CDR1 LNHDA, CDR2 SQIVND (reference sequence). The trim removed 8 bases at V and 2 bases at J, leaving 7 bases unmatched. The CDR3 sequence is CASGRAGPTDTQYF. In DNA, the CDR3 is TGTGCCAGTGGGAGAGCGGGGCCCACAGATACGCAGTATTTT.

The rearrangement joins TRBV2 to TRBJ1-3; D unclear. V gave up 6 bases and J gave up 0 bases, with 9 bases separating them. CDR1 and CDR2 from the germline V gene are SNHLY and FYNNEI. The CDR3 has 14 amino acids. DNA of the CDR3: TGTGCCAGCAGCGCCCGGTCCTCTGGAAACACCATATATTTT. It codes for CASSARSSGNTIYF.

The chain uses TRBV19 and TRBJ2-1, with 11 nucleotides matching TRBD2. The CDR3 covers 14 residues. Losses at the gene ends were 3 bases for V and 15 bases for J; bases not matched to a gene: 10. Per the germline V gene, CDR1 is LNHDA and CDR2 is SQIVND (reference sequence). The CDR3 nucleotides read TGTGCCAGTAGTATTAAGCTAGCGGGGGGCCCCGCGTTCTTC. Protein sequence: CASSIKLAGGPAFF.

The CDR3 bases are TGCGCCAGCAGCTTGGGGGCAGGGGCAAGGGGCTACACCTTC. Its translation: CASSLGAGARGYTF. The chain joins TRBV5-1 to TRBJ1-2; D is possibly TRBD1 (6 bases). Germline V gene data show CDR1 as SGHRS and CDR2 as YFSETQ. This CDR3 has 14 residues. The ends were cut back, 0 bases at V and 8 bases at J, with 14 bases in the middle.

V and J are TRBV2 and TRBJ2-7, with D possibly being TRBD2 (5 bases). CDR1 and CDR2 (germline): SNHLY, FYNNEI. The CDR3 totals 15 residues. V dropped 7 bases and J dropped 0 bases, with 16 bases sitting between them. The CDR3 loop reads CASKVESGSSYEQYF. CDR3 bases: TGTGCCAGCAAAGTCGAGTCGGGAAGCTCCTACGAGCAGTACTTC.

The chain joins TRBV2 to TRBJ2-7, with 8 positions matching TRBD1. This CDR3 has 14 residues. Germline trimming cut 11 bases from V and 2 bases from J; bases unmatched to any gene: 11. The germline CDR1 and CDR2 sequences are SNHLY and FYNNEI. CDR3 sequence (DNA): TGTGCCGGCCTCCCCGGGACAGGTACCTACGAGCAGTACTTC. As protein: CAGLPGTGTYEQYF.

CDR3 coding DNA: TGTGCCAGCAGCTCCCCGAGGGGACAAAAGGGTCAGCCCCAGCATTTT. Translating it yields CASSSPRGQKGQPQHF. This rearrangement joins TRBV7-8 to TRBJ1-5; a weak D match, TRBD1 (6 bases). The germline gives CDR1 SGHVS, CDR2 FQNEAQ. V shed 4 bases and J shed 6 bases, with 19 bases lying between them. The CDR3 loop spans 16 amino acids. The whole variable domain, filled in from reference TRBV7-8 and TRBJ1-5, reads GAGVSQSPRYKVAKRGQDVALRCDPISGHVSLFWYQQALGQGPEFLTYFQNEAQLDKSGLPSDRFFAERPEGSVSTLKIQRTQQEDSAVYLCASSSPRGQKGQPQHFGDGTRLSIL.

J is TRBJ1-2 and V is TRBV6-1; D not certain. Trimming stripped 6 bases from V and 4 bases from J, with 15 bases between. This CDR3 comprises 14 residues. Germline V gives CDR1 MNHNS, CDR2 SASEGT. CDR3 in amino acids: CASSQAGGGYGYTF. As DNA, the CDR3 is TGTGCCAGCAGCCAAGCAGGAGGCGGCTATGGCTACACCTTC.

The count of this clone is one. J is TRBJ2-2 and V is TRBV5-1; 12 nucleotides align to TRBD2. V shed 5 bases, J shed 5 bases, and the junction held 7 bases outside the gene matches. Germline lookup yields CDR1 SGHRS and CDR2 YFSETQ. The CDR3 contains 16 residues. The DNA of the CDR3 is TGCGCCAGCAGTTTCGGACTAGCGGGGTCTACCGGGGAGCTGTTTTTT. It codes for CASSFGLAGSTGELFF.

The V call is TRBV4-3, the J call TRBJ2-1; no firm D call. Looked up from germline, CDR1 is LGHNA and CDR2 is YSLEER. The V end lost 0 bases, the J end lost 8 bases, and 8 bases lay between the germline ends. The CDR3 covers 13 residues. The DNA of the CDR3 is TGCGCCAGCAGCCAAGATCTTGAGTATGAGCAGTTCTTC. Translated, it gives CASSQDLEYEQFF.

The J gene is TRBJ1-2, the V gene TRBV2; D possibly corresponds to TRBD1 (6 bases). CDR1 SNHLY and CDR2 FYNNEI come from the germline V gene. This CDR3 contains 14 residues. V lost 3 bases and J lost 0, with 8 bases in between. The CDR3 reads CASSEDRTNYGYTF. In DNA form, the CDR3 reads TGTGCCAGCAGTGAGGACAGAACTAACTATGGCTACACCTTC.

This clone was seen a few times. The chain carries TRBV7-2 and TRBJ2-4, with 7 bases lining up with TRBD1. The CDR3 contains 14 residues. J was trimmed by 3 bases and V by 5 bases; bases with no gene match: 4. Germline loops: CDR1 SGHTA, CDR2 FQGNSA. In nucleotides, the CDR3 is TGTGCCAGCAGCCGGGACAGTATCAAAAACATTCAGTACTTC. This gives the protein CASSRDSIKNIQYF.

The V and J genes are TRBV9 and TRBJ2-1; 10 bases map to TRBD2. CDR1 and CDR2 from the germline V gene are SGDLS and YYNGEE. The CDR3 length is 15 residues. Losses at the gene ends were 0 bases for V and 3 bases for J; bases not matched to a gene: 0. Here the CDR3 DNA reads TGTGCCAGCAGCGTAGAGCGGGGGGGCTACAATGAGCAGTTCTTC. Translating it yields CASSVERGGYNEQFF.